The entry that follows covers one TCR beta chain sequence. As yet, its antigen is unknown. A read error may produce the germline difference seen at one junction end. The data are from a study of regulatory T cells in long-lasting Graves disease. Germline V gene sequence: CDR1 MNHEY, CDR2 SMNVEV (reference sequence). This CDR3 has 16 residues. Findings of the study overall: Whereas new patients shared 800 to 1,000 public clonotypes, persistent patients shared more, at about 3,000.

Specified time point: newly diagnosed GD, antithyroid drugs for less than 3 months. Extracted RNA from PBMCs served as the source of the TCR library. TCR beta libraries were built with iRepertoire HTBI primers and Arm-PCR of CDR3 regions. TCRdb reanalysed the multiplex PCR reads using MiXCR and keeps one entry per CDR3 protein. Found here are about 420,000 distinct CDR3 sequences, roughly 15% of them singletons; the top ten hold about 25%. This sample was also put to use in a study of T cells in Graves' hyperthyroidism and ophthalmopathy.

This receptor was taken from a woman aged 18-35 years with Graves disease. V is TRBV27 and J is TRBJ2-7, with 10 bases lining up with TRBD2. Material: peripheral blood mononuclear cells (PBMCs), obtained at new diagnosis, from a patient treated with antithyroid drugs. CDR3 protein: CASRLSPLAGEDEQYF. The DNA of the CDR3 is TGTGCCAGCAGATTATCACCTCTAGCGGGAGAGGACGAGCAGTACTTC.